What follows are 18 T cell receptor beta chains derived from one specimen sequenced in a study of cytomegalovirus exposure and HLA in healthy donors. Generated by immunoSEQ multiplex PCR, the TCRdb table keeps only in-frame clones and is missing some. Here the sample spans a few hundred thousand clones, about 90% being singletons. Input material: PBMCs. These receptors were taken from a woman aged 30 to 39 in good health and CMV-seronegative.

The chain employs TRBV28 and TRBJ2-7; D assignment may be TRBD1 or TRBD2 (5 bases each). V was pared by 7 bases and J by 2 bases, with 15 bases between. The CDR3 has 14 residues. Germline V gene lookup returns CDR1 MDHEN and CDR2 SYDVKM. The DNA of the CDR3 is TGTGCCAGCATCCCCGGGACGCCTACCTACGAGCAGTACTTC. As protein: CASIPGTPTYEQYF.

V is TRBV6-6 and J is TRBJ2-4; D is perhaps TRBD2 (6 bases). The CDR3 is 16 residues long. CDR1 is MNHNY and CDR2 is SVGAGI in the germline V gene (reference sequence). Deletions cut 3 bases from V and 1 base from J, with 13 bases between. CDR3 sequence: CASSYRVEGAKNIQYF. CDR3 coding DNA: TGTGCCAGCAGTTATCGGGTGGAGGGGGCCAAAAACATTCAGTACTTC.

The CDR3 DNA reads TGTGCCAGCAGTTTATCAACAGGGAGCTACGAGCAGTACTTC. Its translation: CASSLSTGSYEQYF. The chain has TRBV27 and TRBJ2-7, with D perhaps TRBD1 (6 bases). V lost 0 bases and J 3 bases, leaving 9 bases between the germline ends. The germline V gene has CDR1 MNHEY and CDR2 SMNVEV (reference sequence). This CDR3 has 14 residues.

The J gene is TRBJ2-5, the V gene TRBV9, with D hard to call. CDR1 is SGDLS and CDR2 is YYNGEE in the germline V gene. Trimming took 1 base from V and 3 from J, leaving 10 bases between them. This CDR3 comprises 14 residues. CDR3 sequence reads: CASSVPDDEETQYF. The CDR3 DNA reads TGTGCCAGCAGCGTACCGGATGATGAAGAGACCCAGTACTTC.

The chain links TRBV7-9 to TRBJ2-7; 7 bases line up with TRBD1. The CDR3 has 17 residues. J gave up 2 bases and V 4 bases, and 14 bases lay outside the gene matches. Germline assignment: CDR1 SEHNR and CDR2 FQNEAQ (reference sequence). The CDR3 DNA follows: TGTGCCAGCAGCTCCTCACAAAGGGGGACAGATCCCTACGAGCAGTACTTC. Translation: CASSSSQRGTDPYEQYF. The full variable domain, with the rest looked up from reference TRBV7-9 and TRBJ2-7, is DTGVSQNPRHKITKRGQNVTFRCDPISEHNRLYWYRQTLGQGPEFLTYFQNEAQLEKSRLLSDRFSAERPKGSFSTLEIQRTEQGDSAMYLCASSSSQRGTDPYEQYFGPGTRLTVT.

V is TRBV9 and J is TRBJ2-1; a possible D gene is TRBD2 (5 bases). Trimming shortened V by 2 bases and J by 5 bases, and 14 bases separated the two germline ends. Germline CDR1 SGDLS, CDR2 YYNGEE. The length of the CDR3 is 15 residues. CDR3: CASSVRGHHNNEQFF. In DNA, the CDR3 is TGTGCCAGCAGCGTCAGAGGGCACCATAACAATGAGCAGTTCTTC.

The J gene is TRBJ2-1, the V gene TRBV14; the D call may be TRBD1 or TRBD2 (5 bases each). The V end was cut by 4 bases, the J end by 6 bases, with 13 bases between. Germline CDR1 SGHDN, CDR2 FVKESK. The CDR3 runs 14 residues. Here the CDR3 DNA reads TGTGCCAGCAGCCGGGGGTGGTTCTCCAATGAGCAGTTCTTC. Encoded protein: CASSRGWFSNEQFF. The variable domain in full, with the rest retrieved from reference TRBV14 and TRBJ2-1, is EAGVTQFPSHSVIEKGQTVTLRCDPISGHDNLYWYRRVMGKEIKFLLHFVKESKQDESGMPNNRFLAERTGGTYSTLKVQPAELEDSGVYFCASSRGWFSNEQFFGPGTRLTVL.

The chain carries TRBV11-1 and TRBJ2-1, with TRBD2 identical over 7 bases. CDR3 length: 15 residues. The V gene end was trimmed by 5 bases and the J gene end by 7 bases; junction bases not matched to a gene: 11. Per germline, CDR1 SGHAT and CDR2 FQDESV (reference sequence). This chain's CDR3 is CASSPRRLAENEQFF. CDR3 coding DNA: TGTGCCAGCAGCCCGCGAAGGCTAGCGGAGAATGAGCAGTTCTTC.

CDR3 loop: CASSLSPGFGYTF. The CDR3 DNA reads TGTGCCAGCAGTTTATCGCCCGGTTTTGGCTACACCTTC. The rearrangement links TRBV27 to TRBJ1-2; unclear D gene. Between the trimmed V and J ends, which lost 0 bases and 7 bases, there was a span of 9 bases. This CDR3 has 13 amino acids. Germline V gives CDR1 MNHEY, CDR2 SMNVEV (reference sequence).

The rearrangement uses TRBV6-1 and TRBJ2-7; the match to TRBD1 covers 10 bases. Trimming at V came to 6 bases and at J to 4 bases, leaving 6 bases not matched to a gene. The CDR3 is made up of 14 amino acids. The germline gives CDR1 MNHNS, CDR2 SASEGT. DNA for the CDR3: TGTGCCAGCAGAAGGACAGGGGGAGGTTACGAGCAGTACTTC. Protein sequence: CASRRTGGGYEQYF.

This chain joins TRBV27 and TRBJ1-1; no definite D call. Germline V gives CDR1 MNHEY, CDR2 SMNVEV (reference sequence). The CDR3 totals 15 residues. Trimming took 2 bases from V and 4 from J, leaving 14 bases between them. As DNA, the CDR3 is TGTGCCAGCAGTTTAAGCCCGGGCCTGGCCACTGAAGCTTTCTTT. It translates to CASSLSPGLATEAFF.

The rearrangement links TRBV28 to TRBJ2-7; tentatively, D is TRBD2 (5 bases). Per germline, CDR1 MDHEN and CDR2 SYDVKM. The CDR3 spans 12 residues. The V end was cut by 6 bases, the J end by 6 bases, with 12 bases between. The CDR3 loop reads CASSGVVREQYF. DNA for the CDR3: TGTGCCAGCAGCGGGGTCGTGCGCGAGCAGTACTTC.

CDR3 in amino acids: CASSLVLQPSYEQYF. CDR3 coding DNA: TGTGCCAGCAGCTTAGTACTACAGCCCTCCTACGAGCAGTACTTC. The chain joins TRBV11-2 to TRBJ2-7; D is uncertain. The CDR3 covers 15 residues. Germline V CDR1 and CDR2: SGHAT, FQNNGV. V lost 1 base, J lost 0 bases, and 10 bases lay in between.

This clone was counted once. The genes are TRBV29-1 and TRBJ2-2, with D perhaps being TRBD1 or TRBD2 (5 bases each). The CDR3 is 15 residues long. With 1 base removed from V and 0 bases from J, the gap between germline ends came to 9 bases. Germline V gene data show CDR1 as SQVTM and CDR2 as ANQGSEA. CDR3 loop: CSVEVGDANTGELFF. The CDR3 nucleotides read TGCAGCGTTGAAGTTGGGGACGCGAACACCGGGGAGCTGTTTTTT.

V gene TRBV15 combines with J gene TRBJ2-2, with 10 bases fitting TRBD1. The V and J ends lost 5 bases and 6 bases, in that order; junction bases with no gene match: 9. This CDR3 is 16 amino acids long. Germline CDR1 LNHNV, CDR2 YYDKDF (reference sequence). The CDR3 DNA is TGTGCCACCAGCGGGAGACAGGGGGCCCTTTCCGGGGAGCTGTTTTTT. This translates into CATSGRQGALSGELFF.

The V and J genes are TRBV27 and TRBJ2-7; D perhaps matches TRBD2 (6 bases). Looked up from germline, CDR1 is MNHEY and CDR2 is SMNVEV (reference sequence). The CDR3 extends over 15 amino acids. V was cut by 3 bases and J by 4 bases, with 16 bases left in between. CDR3 bases: TGTGCCAGCAGTTTGGAGGGAGCCCTAGGATACGAGCAGTACTTC. Translated, it gives CASSLEGALGYEQYF.

The chain employs TRBV7-6 and TRBJ2-5; D gene uncertain. This CDR3 region has 13 residues. V was cut by 2 bases and J by 2 bases, with 6 bases left in between. Germline assignment: CDR1 SGHVS and CDR2 FNYEAQ. CDR3 region: CASSLNRQETQYF. In DNA form, the CDR3 reads TGTGCCAGCAGCTTAAACAGACAAGAGACCCAGTACTTC. The variable domain in full, with the rest retrieved from reference TRBV7-6 and TRBJ2-5, is GAGVSQSPRYKVTKRGQDVALRCDPISGHVSLYWYRQALGQGPEFLTYFNYEAQQDKSGLPNDRFSAERPEGSISTLTIQRTEQRDSAMYRCASSLNRQETQYFGPGTRLLVL.

V gene TRBV6-1 combines with J gene TRBJ2-7; the D gene is possibly TRBD2 (6 bases). CDR3 length equals 12 residues. Germline CDR1 MNHNS, CDR2 SASEGT. V was pared by 4 bases and J by 12 bases, with 16 bases between. CDR3 sequence (DNA): TGTGCCAGCAGTGTCGGGCGGGTGGGGGGGTACTTC. It translates to CASSVGRVGGYF.